Listed here are 19 T cell receptor beta chains from one sample, sequenced in a study of cytomegalovirus exposure and HLA in healthy donors (dated by TCRdb to about 2017). The library was made by the immunoSEQ multiplex PCR assay. For the multiplex PCR, a mixture combining 60 forward primers for TCR Vbeta segments and 13 reverse primers for TCR Jbeta segments was used. TCRdb obtained this table from immuneACCESS and retained in-frame rearrangements with V and J assigned. These tables miss some clones; where compared with another copy, unresolved V genes account for less than half of the shortfall, and the remainder is unexplained. The sample records about 160,000 clones, around nine tenths of which are singletons. Of the sample, more than 0.7% falls within the top ten clones. Sequencing was performed on PBMCs. The receptors were gathered from a woman in her 30s in good health and CMV-seronegative.

This chain links TRBV27 with TRBJ2-2; D might be TRBD1 (5 bases). Germline values: CDR1 MNHEY, CDR2 SMNVEV (reference sequence). V was shortened by 6 bases and J by 6 bases, with 11 bases between the two germline ends. The CDR3 extends over 13 amino acids. CDR3 sequence (DNA): TGTGCCAGCAGAGGAAGCAGGGCCGGGGAGCTGTTTTTT. It specifies CASRGSRAGELFF.

V gene TRBV15 combines with J gene TRBJ2-7; TRBD2 is a possible D gene (6 bases). Germline CDR1 is LNHNV and CDR2 is YYDKDF (reference sequence). Trimming removed 0 bases at V and 7 bases at J, with 16 bases between. The CDR3 is 15 residues long. CDR3 in DNA: TGTGCCACCAGCAGAGACCGGGAGAGCCGATTGGAGCAGTACTTC. This encodes CATSRDRESRLEQYF.

The chain employs TRBV29-1 and TRBJ1-1; TRBD1 matches 9 bases. Germline CDR1 is SQVTM and CDR2 is ANQGSEA. The CDR3 covers 14 residues. Losses at the gene ends were 5 bases for V and 4 bases for J; bases not matched to a gene: 8. This CDR3 reads CSVKTTGGGTEAFF. As DNA, the CDR3 is TGCAGCGTTAAGACTACAGGGGGCGGCACTGAAGCTTTCTTT.

The rearrangement links TRBV7-6 to TRBJ2-1; possible D gene TRBD2, 6 bases. Trimming shortened V by 3 bases and J by 0 bases, and 9 bases separated the two germline ends. The CDR3 spans 15 residues. CDR1 and CDR2 (germline): SGHVS, FNYEAQ. For the CDR3, the DNA is TGTGCCAGCAGCTTGGAGGGGTCCTCCTACAATGAGCAGTTCTTC. Its translation: CASSLEGSSYNEQFF.

The rearrangement joins TRBV6-1 to TRBJ2-3, with 14 positions matching TRBD2. V was clipped by 3 bases and J by 5 bases; unmatched bases: 7. The germline V gene encodes CDR1 MNHNS and CDR2 SASEGT. CDR3 length: 17 amino acids. CDR3 region: CASSDGTSGRVIDTQYF. CDR3 nucleotides: TGTGCCAGCAGTGATGGGACTAGCGGGAGAGTGATAGATACGCAGTATTTT.

The V gene is TRBV7-6, the J gene TRBJ2-7; 7 nucleotides match TRBD1. Germline CDR1 SGHVS, CDR2 FNYEAQ. The ends lost 5 bases at V and 1 base at J; junction bases unmatched: 5. The CDR3 sequence is 14 residues long. CDR3 coding DNA: TGTGCCAGCAGCCGCCGACAGGGTTCCTACGAGCAGTACTTC. Amino acids: CASSRRQGSYEQYF.

This clone is a singleton in its sample. The CDR3 bases are TGTGCCAGCAGCGTAGCCGTACAGGGAACTAACACTGAAGCTTTCTTT. It is translated as CASSVAVQGTNTEAFF. This chain uses TRBV9 with TRBJ1-1, with D perhaps TRBD1 (6 bases). Looked up from germline, CDR1 is SGDLS and CDR2 is YYNGEE. V was shortened by 0 bases and J by 2 bases, with 14 bases between the two germline ends. CDR3 length equals 16 residues.

V usage is TRBV2 and J usage is TRBJ2-1, with 10 bases identical to TRBD2. The CDR3 is made up of 15 amino acids. Trimming cost V 2 bases and J 8 bases; bases outside gene matches: 6. Germline loops: CDR1 SNHLY, CDR2 FYNNEI. For the CDR3, the DNA is TGTGCCAGCAGTGAACTAGCGGGAGTATTGTATGAGCAGTTCTTC. Its protein is CASSELAGVLYEQFF.

This chain connects TRBV7-9 to TRBJ1-3, with D unclear. This CDR3 comprises 15 residues. Germline values: CDR1 SEHNR, CDR2 FQNEAQ (reference sequence). The V gene lost 1 base and the J gene lost 2 bases, with 9 bases spanning the gap. Written as DNA, the CDR3 is TGTGCCAGCAGCTTAGTGGGCATTCCTGGAAACACCATATATTTT. It specifies CASSLVGIPGNTIYF.

This sequence joins TRBV5-4 and TRBJ2-1; TRBD1 matches 7 bases. Germline V gene sequence: CDR1 SGHNT, CDR2 YYREEE (reference sequence). The CDR3 contains 14 residues. With V trimmed by 4 bases and J by 8 bases, 9 bases remained unmatched. The CDR3 sequence is CASSGRGQIDEQFF. In DNA form, the CDR3 reads TGTGCCAGCAGCGGACGGGGACAGATCGATGAGCAGTTCTTC.

V and J are TRBV19 and TRBJ1-3, with D tentatively TRBD1 (5 bases). Per the germline V gene, CDR1 is LNHDA and CDR2 is SQIVND (reference sequence). Trimming cost V 5 bases and J 3 bases, with 14 bases left between them. The CDR3 covers 15 residues. The CDR3 is CASSQYWGDGNTIYF. CDR3 nucleotides: TGTGCCAGTAGTCAATACTGGGGCGATGGAAACACCATATATTTT.

The J gene is TRBJ2-7, the V gene TRBV14; a weak D match, TRBD2 (6 bases). The CDR3 consists of 17 residues. The V gene's germline CDR1 is SGHDN and CDR2 FVKESK. V dropped 4 bases and J dropped 5 bases, with 24 bases sitting between them. CDR3 in amino acids: CASSPSRGTFSRDEQYF. The DNA for the CDR3 is TGTGCCAGCAGCCCCTCACGGGGGACTTTCTCGAGGGACGAGCAGTACTTC. Variable domain in full (rest from reference TRBV14 and TRBJ2-7): EAGVTQFPSHSVIEKGQTVTLRCDPISGHDNLYWYRRVMGKEIKFLLHFVKESKQDESGMPNNRFLAERTGGTYSTLKVQPAELEDSGVYFCASSPSRGTFSRDEQYFGPGTRLTVT.

The genes are TRBV7-9 and TRBJ2-5, with 8 positions matching TRBD2. The CDR3 is 15 amino acids. Germline values: CDR1 SEHNR, CDR2 FQNEAQ (reference sequence). The J segment lost 4 bases and the V segment lost 1 base, leaving 5 bases of the junction unmatched. The CDR3 DNA follows: TGTGCCAGCAGCTTAGTTACCGGGAGGGTAGAGACCCAGTACTTC. It yields the protein CASSLVTGRVETQYF. The entire variable domain, with the rest obtained from reference TRBV7-9 and TRBJ2-5, is as follows: DTGVSQNPRHKITKRGQNVTFRCDPISEHNRLYWYRQTLGQGPEFLTYFQNEAQLEKSRLLSDRFSAERPKGSFSTLEIQRTEQGDSAMYLCASSLVTGRVETQYFGPGTRLLVL.

This clone showed up just once. This chain connects TRBV7-9 to TRBJ1-6; 8 nucleotides line up with TRBD1. This CDR3 has 15 residues. The V gene end was trimmed by 3 bases and the J gene end by 8 bases; junction bases not matched to a gene: 6. Germline loops: CDR1 SEHNR, CDR2 FQNEAQ (reference sequence). CDR3 region: CASSFSTGVDSPLHF. DNA of the CDR3: TGTGCCAGCAGCTTTTCGACAGGGGTTGATTCACCCCTCCACTTT.

This rearrangement joins TRBV6-5 to TRBJ2-5; D might be TRBD1 (5 bases). With 2 bases removed from V and 2 bases from J, the gap between germline ends came to 9 bases. Germline V gene data show CDR1 as MNHEY and CDR2 as SVGAGI. The CDR3 loop spans 14 amino acids. CDR3 protein: CASSYGQGQETQYF. In DNA, the CDR3 is TGTGCCAGCAGTTACGGTCAGGGACAAGAGACCCAGTACTTC.

The genes are TRBV30 and TRBJ2-7, with D possibly being TRBD1 (5 bases). CDR1 is GTSNPN, CDR2 SVGIG, per germline (reference sequence). The V end lost 0 bases, the J end lost 2 bases, and 5 bases lay between the germline ends. The CDR3 totals 12 residues. The CDR3 nucleotides are TGTGCCTGGAGTGTACAGGCCTACGAGCAGTACTTC. Amino acid sequence: CAWSVQAYEQYF.

This clone showed up just a few times. The chain joins TRBV4-3 to TRBJ1-1; 10 nucleotides align to TRBD1. Germline assignment: CDR1 LGHNA and CDR2 YSLEER. The V gene end was trimmed by 7 bases and the J gene end by 4 bases; junction bases not matched to a gene: 3. This CDR3 contains 13 residues. The CDR3 DNA reads as TGCGCCAGCAAGGACAGGGGGGGCACTGAAGCTTTCTTT. This gives the protein CASKDRGGTEAFF.

This sequence joins TRBV5-6 and TRBJ1-1; D is undetermined. The CDR3 has 15 amino acids. V gave up 6 bases and J gave up 5 bases, with 20 bases separating them. CDR1 and CDR2 from the germline V gene are SGHDT and YYEEEE. CDR3 in DNA: TGTGCCAGCAATCAGTGGCGGGGTTTGAGTACTGAAGCTTTCTTT. It encodes CASNQWRGLSTEAFF.

The CDR3 loop is CASTGGTEAFF. CDR3 coding DNA: TGTGCCTCTACAGGGGGTACTGAAGCTTTCTTT. The chain is built from TRBV30 and TRBJ1-1; 8 bases fit TRBD1. V gave up 7 bases and J gave up 5 bases; unmatched junction bases: 3. The CDR3 runs to 11 residues. The germline V gene encodes CDR1 GTSNPN and CDR2 SVGIG (reference sequence).